Included here is one T cell receptor (beta chain) sequence, with context. Antigen: not known. This sample was included in a study of T cells after yellow fever vaccination. Study outcomes and limitations: Abundant bulk-derived clonotypes could contaminate FACS-sorted repertoires. Although most clonotypes did not, a small share appeared in both CD4 and CD8 compartments. Post-booster samples contained most primary-vaccination clones (roughly 96% CD4, around 88% CD8).

Synthesis of TCR cDNA relied on 5'RACE template switching, which attached a universal primer site and UMIs. MiXCR, applied by TCRdb to the 5' RACE reads, yields one record per CDR3 protein. The data contain over 300,000 distinct CDR3 sequences, approximately 4% of them singletons. Trimming cost V 10 bases and J 4 bases, with 20 bases left between them. The CDR3 is 15 amino acids. Germline values: CDR1 SEHNR, CDR2 FQNEAQ (reference sequence). Source: PBMCs, taken 5 days after the yellow fever booster vaccination. The TCR comes from a man in his late teens or twenties who received the YFV17D yellow fever vaccine. The chain uses TRBV7-9 and TRBJ2-1, with D perhaps TRBD2 (6 bases). The CDR3 loop reads CATRSRREIYNEQFF. The CDR3 region has the DNA TGTGCCACCAGATCGAGGCGGGAAATATACAATGAGCAGTTCTTC.